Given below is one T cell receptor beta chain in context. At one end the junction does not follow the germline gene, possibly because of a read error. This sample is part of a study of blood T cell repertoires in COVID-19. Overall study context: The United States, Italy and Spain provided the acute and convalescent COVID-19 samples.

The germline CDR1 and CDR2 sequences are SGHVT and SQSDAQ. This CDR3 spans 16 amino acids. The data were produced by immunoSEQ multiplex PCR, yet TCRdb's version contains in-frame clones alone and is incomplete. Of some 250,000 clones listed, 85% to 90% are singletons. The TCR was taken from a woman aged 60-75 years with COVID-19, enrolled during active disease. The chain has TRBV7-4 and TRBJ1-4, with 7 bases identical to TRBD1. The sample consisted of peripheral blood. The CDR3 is CASSLERPAYRGKTVF. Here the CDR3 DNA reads TGTGCCAGCAGCTTAGAAAGACCCGCGTACAGGGGAAAAACTGTTTTT.